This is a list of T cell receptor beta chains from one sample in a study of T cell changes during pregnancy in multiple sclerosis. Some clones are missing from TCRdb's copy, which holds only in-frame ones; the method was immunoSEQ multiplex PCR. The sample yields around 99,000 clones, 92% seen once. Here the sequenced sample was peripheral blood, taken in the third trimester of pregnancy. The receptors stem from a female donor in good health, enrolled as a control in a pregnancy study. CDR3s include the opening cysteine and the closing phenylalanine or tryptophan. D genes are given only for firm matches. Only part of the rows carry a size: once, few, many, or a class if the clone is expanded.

DNA: TGCGCCAGCAGCCAAGATACTGAAGATGAAGCTTTCTTT; CDR3: CASSQDTEDEAFF; J: TRBJ1-1; size: -; V: TRBV4-3; D: -
DNA: TGTGCCATCAGTGGGGCAGGGGGCAGGAACACTGAAGCTTTCTTT; CDR3: CAISGAGGRNTEAFF; J: TRBJ1-1; size: -; V: TRBV10-3; D: TRBD1
DNA: TGTGCCAGCAGTCCGGACAGTACTAACTATGGCTACACCTTC; CDR3: CASSPDSTNYGYTF; J: TRBJ1-2; size: -; V: TRBV2; D: -
DNA: TGTGCCAGCAGCTGGGGACTAGCGACCGAGCAGTACTTC; CDR3: CASSWGLATEQYF; J: TRBJ2-7; size: -; V: TRBV5-4; D: TRBD2
DNA: TGTGCCAGCAGCCCCAGACAGGGGTCCTACAATGAGCAGTTCTTC; CDR3: CASSPRQGSYNEQFF; J: TRBJ2-1; size: -; V: TRBV11-3; D: TRBD1
DNA: TGTGCCAGCAGCTTAAGGGGGACTAGCGGGGCTTTTAATGAGCAGTTCTTC; CDR3: CASSLRGTSGAFNEQFF; J: TRBJ2-1; size: -; V: TRBV7-3; D: TRBD2
DNA: TGTGCCAGCAGGGTTCAGGGGGTGGATGGCTACACCTTC; CDR3: CASRVQGVDGYTF; J: TRBJ1-2; size: -; V: TRBV6-1; D: TRBD1
DNA: TGTGCCAGCAGAAACAGGGGGACTGAAGCTTTCTTT; CDR3: CASRNRGTEAFF; J: TRBJ1-1; size: -; V: TRBV27; D: TRBD1
DNA: TGTGCCAGCAGCAGGGGACAGGGATACAATCAGCCCCAGCATTTT; CDR3: CASSRGQGYNQPQHF; J: TRBJ1-5; size: -; V: TRBV7-9; D: TRBD1
DNA: TGTGCCACCAGCAGAGCTAGCGGGACACGCACAGATACGCAGTATTTT; CDR3: CATSRASGTRTDTQYF; J: TRBJ2-3; size: -; V: TRBV15; D: TRBD2
DNA: TGTGCCAGCAGCTTAGGTCGATCGGACAGGGTAAAAACCGGGGAGCTGTTTTTT; CDR3: CASSLGRSDRVKTGELFF; J: TRBJ2-2; size: -; V: TRBV7-9; D: TRBD1
DNA: TGTGCCATCAGGGGGGGGGCCACGAACACTGAAGCTTTCTTT; CDR3: CAIRGGATNTEAFF; J: TRBJ1-1; size: -; V: TRBV10-3; D: -
DNA: TGTGCCAGCAGCACAAGGACAGGGGAGCAGTTCTTC; CDR3: CASSTRTGEQFF; J: TRBJ2-1; size: -; V: TRBV5-6; D: TRBD1
DNA: TGTGCCAGCAGTGAATGGGCAGGGGGTGGTTCACCCCTCCACTTT; CDR3: CASSEWAGGGSPLHF; J: TRBJ1-6; size: once; V: TRBV2; D: TRBD1
DNA: TGTGCCTGGGCGTCGGAGGGGCAGCAGTACTTC; CDR3: CAWASEGQQYF; J: TRBJ2-7; size: -; V: TRBV30; D: -
DNA: TGTGCCAGCAGTTACGGGGGAGGGGGAGGTGGCTACACCTTC; CDR3: CASSYGGGGGGYTF; J: TRBJ1-2; size: -; V: TRBV6-6; D: -
DNA: TGTGCCAGCAGCTTAGTGGGCAGGAGGACTGAAGCTTTCTTT; CDR3: CASSLVGRRTEAFF; J: TRBJ1-1; size: -; V: TRBV7-8; D: -
DNA: TGTGCCAGCAGTCTCACTAGCGGGGGGGTAAACGAGCAGTACTTC; CDR3: CASSLTSGGVNEQYF; J: TRBJ2-7; size: -; V: TRBV28; D: TRBD2
DNA: TGTGCCAGCAGCTTAGTCCAAGGAGGGCCAAACCTGGGGGGCTACACCTTC; CDR3: CASSLVQGGPNLGGYTF; J: TRBJ1-2; size: -; V: TRBV11-2; D: -
DNA: TGTGCCAGCTCACCACCGGCTAGCGGGGGGGCCTACGAGCAGTACTTC; CDR3: CASSPPASGGAYEQYF; J: TRBJ2-7; size: -; V: TRBV18; D: TRBD2
DNA: TGCGCCAGCAGCACCGAAGGGACCGGGACAGGGCTGAATGAGCAGTTCTTC; CDR3: CASSTEGTGTGLNEQFF; J: TRBJ2-1; size: -; V: TRBV5-1; D: TRBD1
DNA: TGTGCCAGCAGCTTATCCAGCGGGGGGGCCCGGGAGACCCAGTACTTC; CDR3: CASSLSSGGARETQYF; J: TRBJ2-5; size: once; V: TRBV11-1; D: TRBD2
DNA: TGCGCCAGCAGCTTGAGGGCAGGGAATGACTATGGCTACACCTTC; CDR3: CASSLRAGNDYGYTF; J: TRBJ1-2; size: -; V: TRBV5-1; D: -
DNA: TGTGCCAGCAGCCAAGCCCTGGGACAGGGGGCGCATAGCACTGAAGCTTTCTTT; CDR3: CASSQALGQGAHSTEAFF; J: TRBJ1-1; size: -; V: TRBV7-9; D: TRBD1
DNA: TGCGCCAGCAGCCAAGATCTCCAAGAGACCCAGTACTTC; CDR3: CASSQDLQETQYF; J: TRBJ2-5; size: -; V: TRBV4-3; D: -
DNA: TGTGCCAGCAGTGGATATACAGGGGGCGGAGGCTACACCTTC; CDR3: CASSGYTGGGGYTF; J: TRBJ1-2; size: -; V: TRBV6-4; D: TRBD1
DNA: TGTGCCAGTAGCACTAGTGTGGACGGGTTGTCGGACGCTGAAGCTTTCTTT; CDR3: CASSTSVDGLSDAEAFF; J: TRBJ1-1; size: -; V: TRBV19; D: -
DNA: TGTGCCAGCTACGGGGGGCTTCACTCCTACGAGCAGTACTTC; CDR3: CASYGGLHSYEQYF; J: TRBJ2-7; size: -; V: TRBV2; D: -
DNA: TGTGCCAGCAGTGGATCGGGGAACTATGGCTACACCTTC; CDR3: CASSGSGNYGYTF; J: TRBJ1-2; size: -; V: TRBV6-1; D: -
DNA: TGTGCCAGCAGCTTGGGGGGCTTCGATCAGCCCCAGCATTTT; CDR3: CASSLGGFDQPQHF; J: TRBJ1-5; size: -; V: TRBV5-8; D: -
DNA: TGTGCCATAGACGGGACAGGGGCGTCCGAGCAGTACTTC; CDR3: CAIDGTGASEQYF; J: TRBJ2-7; size: -; V: TRBV2; D: TRBD1
DNA: TGTGCCAGCAGCCAAGGCGTCAGGGAAAACATTCAGTACTTC; CDR3: CASSQGVRENIQYF; J: TRBJ2-4; size: -; V: TRBV4-2; D: -
DNA: TGTGCCAGCAGTTTTTATTCGGGGACTGAAGCTTTCTTT; CDR3: CASSFYSGTEAFF; J: TRBJ1-1; size: few; V: TRBV27; D: -
DNA: TGTGCCAGCAGCGTCCAGGGGGCGAATGAAAAACTGTTTTTT; CDR3: CASSVQGANEKLFF; J: TRBJ1-4; size: -; V: TRBV9; D: TRBD1
DNA: TGTGCCAGCAGCTTAGGTCTACGGAGCAATCAGCCCCAGCATTTT; CDR3: CASSLGLRSNQPQHF; J: TRBJ1-5; size: -; V: TRBV7-8; D: -
DNA: TGCGCCAGCAGCCAAGGAGGGTACAATGAGCAGTTCTTC; CDR3: CASSQGGYNEQFF; J: TRBJ2-1; size: -; V: TRBV4-3; D: -
DNA: TGCGCCAGCAGCTTAATACAGGATACTGAAGCTTTCTTT; CDR3: CASSLIQDTEAFF; J: TRBJ1-1; size: -; V: TRBV5-1; D: -
DNA: TGTGCCAGCAGCTGGCCTGGGGAGACTCTCCAAGAGACCCAGTACTTC; CDR3: CASSWPGETLQETQYF; J: TRBJ2-5; size: -; V: TRBV5-5; D: -
DNA: TGCGCCAGCAGCTTGCTAGCGGGAGGCACCGGGGAGCTGTTTTTT; CDR3: CASSLLAGGTGELFF; J: TRBJ2-2; size: -; V: TRBV5-1; D: TRBD2
DNA: TGTGCCAGCAGCCGGACTAGCGGGGGGCCGACGGATACGCAGTATTTT; CDR3: CASSRTSGGPTDTQYF; J: TRBJ2-3; size: -; V: TRBV7-2; D: TRBD2
DNA: TGTGCCAGCAGCGTACGACAGGGGTGGGGAGCTTTCTTT; CDR3: CASSVRQGWGAFF; J: TRBJ1-1; size: -; V: TRBV7-2; D: TRBD1